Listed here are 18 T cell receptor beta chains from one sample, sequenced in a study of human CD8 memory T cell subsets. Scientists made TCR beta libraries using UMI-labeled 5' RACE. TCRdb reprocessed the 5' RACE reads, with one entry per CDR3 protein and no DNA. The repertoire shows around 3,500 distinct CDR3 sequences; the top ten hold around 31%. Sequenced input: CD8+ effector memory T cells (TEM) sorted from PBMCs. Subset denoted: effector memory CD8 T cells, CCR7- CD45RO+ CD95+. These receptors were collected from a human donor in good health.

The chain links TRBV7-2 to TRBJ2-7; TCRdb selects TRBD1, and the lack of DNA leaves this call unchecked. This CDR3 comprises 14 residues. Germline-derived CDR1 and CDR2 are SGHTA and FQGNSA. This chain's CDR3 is CASSPGRGLYEQYF.

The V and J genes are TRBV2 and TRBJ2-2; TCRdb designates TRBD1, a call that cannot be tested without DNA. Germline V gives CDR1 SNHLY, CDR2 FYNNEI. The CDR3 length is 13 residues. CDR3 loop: CARKGANTGELFF.

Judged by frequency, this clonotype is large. The chain's CDR3 is CASSSLGGASTYEQYF. The chain has TRBV7-9 and TRBJ2-7; the TCRdb call, TRBD1, lacks DNA for checking. The CDR3 consists of 16 residues. Germline loops: CDR1 SEHNR, CDR2 FQNEAQ (reference sequence).

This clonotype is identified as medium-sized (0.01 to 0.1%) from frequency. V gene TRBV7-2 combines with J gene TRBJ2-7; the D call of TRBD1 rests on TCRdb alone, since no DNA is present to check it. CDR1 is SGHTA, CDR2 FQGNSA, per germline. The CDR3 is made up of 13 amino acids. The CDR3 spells CASSSATGNEQYF.

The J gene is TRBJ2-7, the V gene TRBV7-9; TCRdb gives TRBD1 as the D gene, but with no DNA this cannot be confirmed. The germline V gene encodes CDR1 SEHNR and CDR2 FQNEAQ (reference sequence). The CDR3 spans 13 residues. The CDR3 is CASSLRGIYEQYF.

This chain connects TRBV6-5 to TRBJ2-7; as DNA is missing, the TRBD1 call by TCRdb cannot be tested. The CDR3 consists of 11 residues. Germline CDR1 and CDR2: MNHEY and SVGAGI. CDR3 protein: CASTWGSEQYF.

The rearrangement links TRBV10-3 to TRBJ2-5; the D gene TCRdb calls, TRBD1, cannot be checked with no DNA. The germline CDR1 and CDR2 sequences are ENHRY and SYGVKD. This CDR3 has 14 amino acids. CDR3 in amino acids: CAAGQGIEVETQYF.

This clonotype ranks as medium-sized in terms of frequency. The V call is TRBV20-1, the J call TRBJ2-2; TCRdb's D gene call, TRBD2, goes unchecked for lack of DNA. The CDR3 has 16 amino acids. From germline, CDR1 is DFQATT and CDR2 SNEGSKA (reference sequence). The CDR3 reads CSARVPASGDTGELFF.

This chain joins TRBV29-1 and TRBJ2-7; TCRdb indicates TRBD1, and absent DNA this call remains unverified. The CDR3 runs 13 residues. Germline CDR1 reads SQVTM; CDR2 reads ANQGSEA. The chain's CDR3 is CSVEMGDPYEQYF.

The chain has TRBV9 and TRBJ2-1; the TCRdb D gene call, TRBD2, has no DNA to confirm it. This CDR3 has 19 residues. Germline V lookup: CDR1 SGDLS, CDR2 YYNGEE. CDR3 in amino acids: CASSDADEKRELLDNEQFF.

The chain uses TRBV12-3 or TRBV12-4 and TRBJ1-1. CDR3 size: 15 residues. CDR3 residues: CASSFAGGVNTEAFF.

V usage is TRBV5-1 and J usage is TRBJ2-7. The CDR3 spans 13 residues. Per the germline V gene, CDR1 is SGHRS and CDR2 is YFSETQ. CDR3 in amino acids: CASSLEVFHEQYF.

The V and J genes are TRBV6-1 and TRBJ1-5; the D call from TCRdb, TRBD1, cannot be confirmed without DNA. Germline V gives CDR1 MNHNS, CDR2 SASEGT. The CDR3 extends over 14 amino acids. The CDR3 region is CASLDRVEDQPQHF.

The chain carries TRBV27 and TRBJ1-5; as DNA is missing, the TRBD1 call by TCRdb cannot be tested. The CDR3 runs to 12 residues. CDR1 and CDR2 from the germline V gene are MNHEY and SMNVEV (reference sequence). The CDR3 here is CASRAGSQPQHF.

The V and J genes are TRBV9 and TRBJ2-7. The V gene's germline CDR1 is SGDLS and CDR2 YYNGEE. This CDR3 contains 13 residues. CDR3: CASSVATGFEQYF.

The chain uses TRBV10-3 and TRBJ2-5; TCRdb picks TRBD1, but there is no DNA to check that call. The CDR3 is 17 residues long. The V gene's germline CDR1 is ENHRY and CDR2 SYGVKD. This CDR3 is CAISEPRDGGRQETQYF.

The CDR3 reads CASSDRENTEAFF. The chain has TRBV6-4 and TRBJ1-1. The CDR3 sequence is 13 residues long. Germline V gene lookup returns CDR1 MRHNA and CDR2 SNTAGT.

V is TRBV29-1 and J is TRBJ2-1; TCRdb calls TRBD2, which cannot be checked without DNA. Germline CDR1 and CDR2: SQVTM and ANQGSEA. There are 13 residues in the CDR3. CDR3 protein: CSVEQREGREQFF.